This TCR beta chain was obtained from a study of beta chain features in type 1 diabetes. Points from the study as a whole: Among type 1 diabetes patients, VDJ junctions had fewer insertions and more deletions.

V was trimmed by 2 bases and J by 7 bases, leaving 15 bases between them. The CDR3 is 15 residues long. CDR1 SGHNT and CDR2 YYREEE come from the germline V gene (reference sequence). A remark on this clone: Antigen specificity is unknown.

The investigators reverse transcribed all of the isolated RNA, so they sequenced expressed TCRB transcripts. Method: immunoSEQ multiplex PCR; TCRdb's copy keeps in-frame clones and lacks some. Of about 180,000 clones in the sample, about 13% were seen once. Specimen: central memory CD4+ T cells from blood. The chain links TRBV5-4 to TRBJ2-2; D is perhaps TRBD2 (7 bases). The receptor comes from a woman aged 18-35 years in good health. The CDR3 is CASSLGGGKSGELFF. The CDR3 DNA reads TGTGCCAGCAGCTTAGGGGGAGGGAAGAGCGGGGAGCTGTTTTTT.